This T cell receptor (beta chain) was recorded in a study of cytomegalovirus exposure and HLA in healthy donors. In the study overall: The same platform was used for the approximately 120 validation repertoires as for the roughly 660 first-cohort repertoires, as reported in a later analysis. Whole-study findings and limits: Rarity held for most TCR sequences, but there were some public TCRs that occurred in many donors. The study designated 150 or so TCR beta chains cytomegalovirus-associated.

CDR3 length: 13 residues. V shed 5 bases and J 5 bases; nucleotides not matched to a gene: 5. CDR1 and CDR2 (germline): SGHDT, YYEEEE. The validation cohort, a group of over a hundred subjects, included the donors and was separate from the roughly 700-subject first cohort. Clones were sequenced by immunoSEQ multiplex PCR, and TCRdb holds only the in-frame ones, with some missing. The sample carries some 170,000 clones, 85% to 90% recorded once. About this clone itself: The antigen remains unidentified.

This clonotype was sampled from a woman aged 25 to 39 in good health and CMV-seronegative. Source material: PBMCs. This chain connects TRBV5-6 to TRBJ1-2, with 8 nucleotides matching TRBD1. The CDR3, as DNA: TGTGCCAGCAGGCCTGGGACAGGTTATGGCTACACCTTC. Its protein product is CASRPGTGYGYTF.